This T cell receptor beta chain is from a study of blood T cell repertoires in COVID-19. As for the study in general: There were acute and convalescent COVID-19 samples, and they came from the United States, Italy and Spain. T cells, B-cell-depleted T cells, or PBMCs supplied cDNA or gDNA.

Losses at the gene ends were 8 bases for V and 7 bases for J; bases not matched to a gene: 8. This CDR3 contains 14 residues. Looked up from germline, CDR1 is MRHNA and CDR2 is SNTAGT. Original processing methods: Amplifying reference gene primers gave estimates of nucleated cell counts. Method: immunoSEQ multiplex PCR; TCRdb's copy keeps in-frame clones and lacks some. The V and J calls and the clone size are those of that table, but D and trimming were determined from the DNA. The sample has approximately 130,000 clones, around four fifths seen once; the top ten hold 9.5% to 15%. The specimen sequenced was peripheral blood. V usage is TRBV6-4 and J usage is TRBJ2-6; 7 nucleotides line up with TRBD1. This receptor was taken from a human donor in a cohort sampled during active COVID-19. CDR3 sequence: CASQGQRNANVLTF. Here the CDR3 DNA reads TGTGCCAGCCAGGGACAGCGAAACGCCAACGTCCTGACTTTC.